Each of the 14 T cell receptor beta chains below was sequenced from the same sample in a study of cytomegalovirus exposure and HLA in healthy donors. PCR was performed using 60 Vbeta and 13 Jbeta primers. Here immunoSEQ multiplex PCR was the method, and the copy in TCRdb shows in-frame clones only, minus some. The sample holds 200,000 to 250,000 clones, around 76% seen once. Sequenced: PBMCs. These receptor sequences come from a woman in her thirties or forties in good health and CMV-seropositive.

V and J are TRBV9 and TRBJ2-5; a possible D gene is TRBD2 (6 bases). CDR1 is SGDLS, CDR2 YYNGEE, per germline. V was pared by 1 base and J by 2 bases, with 12 bases between. This CDR3 is 15 amino acids long. CDR3 sequence: CASSVWASAQETQYF. The CDR3 DNA reads TGTGCCAGCAGCGTATGGGCTAGCGCTCAAGAGACCCAGTACTTC.

This clone was picked up one time. The chain carries TRBV6-6 and TRBJ1-5; 8 bases line up with TRBD1. Looked up from germline, CDR1 is MNHNY and CDR2 is SVGAGI (reference sequence). CDR3 size: 15 residues. Trimming at V came to 5 bases and at J to 4 bases, leaving 7 bases not matched to a gene. The CDR3: CASSVLGQANQPQHF. CDR3 nucleotide sequence: TGTGCCAGCAGTGTACTGGGACAGGCAAATCAGCCCCAGCATTTT.

J is TRBJ2-2 and V is TRBV6-5; D is perhaps TRBD2 (6 bases). V was pared by 1 base and J by 6 bases, with 12 bases between. Germline CDR1 MNHEY, CDR2 SVGAGI. This CDR3 comprises 15 residues. Written as DNA, the CDR3 is TGTGCCAGCAGTTACTGGGCTAGCGTGGCCGGGGAGCTGTTTTTT. It specifies CASSYWASVAGELFF.

The chain links TRBV29-1 to TRBJ2-7; 10 bases align to TRBD1. V dropped 6 bases and J dropped 4; count of bases not matched to a gene: 6. This CDR3 is 13 amino acids long. Germline assignment: CDR1 SQVTM and CDR2 ANQGSEA. The CDR3 region is CSVGDRGLYEQYF. Here the CDR3 DNA reads TGCAGCGTGGGTGACAGGGGGCTGTACGAGCAGTACTTC.

Remarks on this clone: Other DNA sequences within the sample encode an identical CDR3. The CDR3 region has the DNA TGTGCCAGCAGTTACGGGGGGGCGTATGGCTACACCTTC. Its translation: CASSYGGAYGYTF. This chain joins TRBV6-5 and TRBJ1-2; a weak D match, TRBD1 (6 bases). The V gene lost 2 bases and the J gene lost 5 bases, with 9 bases spanning the gap. The CDR3 contains 13 residues. From germline, CDR1 is MNHEY and CDR2 SVGAGI.

The chain carries TRBV30 and TRBJ2-1, with D maybe TRBD2 (5 bases). The germline V gene encodes CDR1 GTSNPN and CDR2 SVGIG (reference sequence). The CDR3 is 17 amino acids. V shed 0 bases and J shed 0 bases, with 15 bases lying between them. CDR3 region: CAWSVNMASSSYNEQFF. For the CDR3, the DNA is TGTGCCTGGAGTGTAAATATGGCTAGCAGCTCCTACAATGAGCAGTTCTTC.

The J gene is TRBJ1-1, the V gene TRBV9, with 7 positions matching TRBD1. From germline, CDR1 is SGDLS and CDR2 YYNGEE. With 5 bases clipped from V and 11 bases from J, the junction kept 12 bases outside the gene matches. The CDR3 extends over 13 amino acids. The CDR3 nucleotides read TGTGCCAGCAGTGAGGACAGGACTAAACGCGCTTTCTTT. Its translation is CASSEDRTKRAFF.

The V call is TRBV5-4, the J call TRBJ2-7; tentatively, D is TRBD2 (5 bases). This CDR3 region has 14 residues. V lost 4 bases, J lost 3 bases, and 14 bases lay in between. CDR1 is SGHNT, CDR2 YYREEE, per germline (reference sequence). CDR3 sequence: CASSRRDTVYEQYF. The CDR3 nucleotides are TGTGCCAGCAGCCGTCGGGATACAGTCTACGAGCAGTACTTC.

The chain links TRBV7-9 to TRBJ1-1; D unresolved. V was shortened by 5 bases and J by 7 bases, with 14 bases between the two germline ends. CDR1 is SEHNR and CDR2 is FQNEAQ in the germline V gene (reference sequence). The CDR3 length is 13 residues. CDR3 protein: CASSPFAEGEAFF. CDR3 nucleotides: TGTGCCAGCAGCCCCTTCGCGGAGGGTGAAGCTTTCTTT.

This clone was seen a few times. The J gene is TRBJ2-7, the V gene TRBV7-6; 7 nucleotides line up with TRBD1. The CDR3 is 16 residues long. CDR1 is SGHVS and CDR2 is FNYEAQ in the germline V gene. V dropped 4 bases and J dropped 2; count of bases not matched to a gene: 11. The CDR3 nucleotides read TGTGCCAGCAGCTCGAGGTTAGGGACAGCGGCCTACGAGCAGTACTTC. Protein sequence: CASSSRLGTAAYEQYF. Based on the CDR3 plus reference TRBV7-6 and TRBJ2-7, the full variable domain is GAGVSQSPRYKVTKRGQDVALRCDPISGHVSLYWYRQALGQGPEFLTYFNYEAQQDKSGLPNDRFSAERPEGSISTLTIQRTEQRDSAMYRCASSSRLGTAAYEQYFGPGTRLTVT.

This clone showed up just once. The V and J genes are TRBV19 and TRBJ1-1; 7 bases match TRBD1. V was pared by 8 bases and J by 11 bases, with 23 bases of the junction left unmatched. This CDR3 is built from 16 residues. The germline gives CDR1 LNHDA, CDR2 SQIVND (reference sequence). The CDR3 nucleotides read TGTGCCAGTTCGACAGGGCGTGTACGATTAGCACCCCGGGCTTTCTTT. It is translated as CASSTGRVRLAPRAFF.

The J gene is TRBJ2-1, the V gene TRBV6-6; perhaps TRBD2 as D (6 bases). The V end was cut by 2 bases, the J end by 8 bases, with 10 bases between. The CDR3 has 13 amino acids. The germline CDR1 and CDR2 sequences are MNHNY and SVGAGI (reference sequence). The CDR3 here is CASSYATRYEQFF. The CDR3 nucleotides are TGTGCCAGCAGTTACGCGACTAGATATGAGCAGTTCTTC.

This clone has just one count. The rearrangement joins TRBV11-2 to TRBJ1-5; weak D call: TRBD1 (5 bases). Germline assignment: CDR1 SGHAT and CDR2 FQNNGV. This CDR3 is 16 amino acids long. V was trimmed by 6 bases and J by 0 bases, leaving 15 bases between them. The CDR3 region is CASRGRGRNSNQPQHF. The CDR3 nucleotides are TGTGCCAGCAGGGGGAGGGGCCGGAATAGCAATCAGCCCCAGCATTTT.

This rearrangement joins TRBV2 to TRBJ2-7; TRBD1 matches at 9 bases. Germline lookup yields CDR1 SNHLY and CDR2 FYNNEI. The junction had 10 bases not matched to a gene; V was cut back by 8 bases and J by 5 bases. CDR3 length equals 14 residues. The CDR3 region is CASSPQGQGNEQYF. The CDR3 nucleotides are TGTGCCAGCTCCCCCCAAGGACAGGGGAACGAGCAGTACTTC.